The rows below give T cell receptor beta chains drawn from one sample of a study of CD8 T cells in ankylosing spondylitis. TCRdb re-derived calls from the 5' RACE reads in MiXCR, one entry per CDR3 protein. In the table there are approximately 500,000 distinct CDR3 sequences, 12% of which are singletons. The sample was blood, either unsorted or a sorted T cell fraction (not recorded which). The receptors stem from a male donor with ankylosing spondylitis. CDR3s include the opening cysteine and the closing phenylalanine or tryptophan. D genes are given only for firm matches. Some rows have no size entry. The others give once, few or many, or a class for an expanded clone.

>TRBV14|NA|15|NA|TRBJ1-6
TGTGCCAGCAGCCAAGGACAGCACTATAATTCACCCCTCCACTTT
CASSQGQHYNSPLHF
>TRBV15|NA|11|NA|TRBJ1-2
TGTGCCACCAGGGGCAGCTATGGCTACACCTTC
CATRGSYGYTF
>TRBV30|NA|12|NA|TRBJ1-2
TGTGCCTGCCCCACGGGGGGGGACGGCTACACCTTC
CACPTGGDGYTF
>TRBV12-3/TRBV12-4|medium-sized|18|TRBD2|TRBJ2-2
TGTGCCAGCAGCCCACGCATGACTAGCGGGAGTTTCACCGGGGAGCTGTTTTTT
CASSPRMTSGSFTGELFF
>TRBV7-2|few|13|NA|TRBJ2-2
TGTGCCAGCAGCTCCCAGAGAACCGGGGAGCTGTTTTTT
CASSSQRTGELFF
>TRBV20-1|NA|16|NA|TRBJ2-5
TGCAGTGCTAGGCCCCCTACTAAGACCACGAGGGAGACCCAGTACTTC
CSARPPTKTTRETQYF
>TRBV11-1|NA|18|TRBD1|TRBJ1-2
TGTGCCAGCAGCCCTAGGGCCGGGACAGATTATATTAACTATGGCTACACCTTC
CASSPRAGTDYINYGYTF
>TRBV29-1|NA|16|NA|TRBJ2-3
TGCAGCGTTGAGGGGGAGAGCGGACCTAGCACAGATACGCAGTATTTT
CSVEGESGPSTDTQYF
>TRBV12-3/TRBV12-4|NA|14|TRBD1|TRBJ1-1
TGTGCCAGCAACCCAAGACAGGGAGGTACTGAAGCTTTCTTT
CASNPRQGGTEAFF
>TRBV5-1|NA|18|TRBD2|TRBJ2-3
TGCGCCAGCAGCTTGGGGACTAGCGGGAGTAGTGGCACAGATACGCAGTATTTT
CASSLGTSGSSGTDTQYF
>TRBV12-5|few|13|NA|TRBJ2-1
TGTGCTAGTGGTTTGGGCGGAAACAATGAGCAGTTCTTC
CASGLGGNNEQFF
>TRBV5-1|NA|16|TRBD2|TRBJ2-3
TGCGCCAGCAGCTCCCGACTAGCGGGGATGGCAGATACGCAGTATTTT
CASSSRLAGMADTQYF
>TRBV20-1|few|12|NA|TRBJ1-4
TGCAGTGCGGATACAGGGTCTGAAAAACTGTTTTTT
CSADTGSEKLFF
>TRBV12-3/TRBV12-4|few|16|NA|TRBJ2-1
TGTGCCAGCAGTTACCTGGACGGAGGCTCCTACAATGAGCAGTTCTTC
CASSYLDGGSYNEQFF
>TRBV3-1|few|17|NA|TRBJ2-5
TGTGCCAGCAGCCAAGGGCTCCGGCCAAACCTTCTGGAGACCCAGTACTTC
CASSQGLRPNLLETQYF
>TRBV19|NA|15|TRBD2|TRBJ2-3
TGTGCCAGTAAAGGGCGACTAGCGGGCACAGATACGCAGTATTTT
CASKGRLAGTDTQYF
>TRBV6-1|few|14|NA|TRBJ2-5
TGTGCCAGCAGTGCGACAAGAACTCAAGAGACCCAGTACTTC
CASSATRTQETQYF
>TRBV29-1|NA|17|TRBD1|TRBJ1-1
TGCAGCGTTGCGTCGAACAGGGGGCATCTTGGGAACACTGAAGCTTTCTTT
CSVASNRGHLGNTEAFF
>TRBV5-1|NA|17|TRBD2|TRBJ2-3
TGCGCCAGCAGCTTGGCCCAGGGACTAGCGGGAATGGATACGCAGTATTTT
CASSLAQGLAGMDTQYF
>TRBV20-1|NA|13|NA|TRBJ2-7
TGCAGTGCCGGAGGACAGAGCTCCTACGAGCAGTACTTC
CSAGGQSSYEQYF
>TRBV7-7|NA|13|TRBD2|TRBJ2-1
TGTGCCAGCAGCTCCGGACTAGCGGGTGAGCAGTTCTTC
CASSSGLAGEQFF
>TRBV20-1|NA|12|NA|TRBJ2-2
TGCAGTTGCGGGGAGAACACCGGGGAGCTGTTTTTT
CSCGENTGELFF
>TRBV20-1|few|14|NA|TRBJ2-5
TGCAGTGCTAGTGATTCATTGGGCGGGGAGACCCAGTACTTC
CSASDSLGGETQYF
>TRBV11-3|NA|15|NA|TRBJ1-1
TGTGCCAGCAGTCAAGGAGGGGGGTTTAGCACTGAAGCTTTCTTT
CASSQGGGFSTEAFF
>TRBV7-8|many|16|TRBD1|TRBJ1-5
TGTGCCAGCAGCCCCGTCCGGGCAGGGGGACACCAGCCCCAGCATTTT
CASSPVRAGGHQPQHF
>TRBV29-1|few|12|NA|TRBJ2-5
TGCAGCGTTGGGGCCCTATCAGAGACCCAGTACTTC
CSVGALSETQYF
>TRBV7-2|NA|16|TRBD2|TRBJ2-1
TGTGCCAGCAGCTTGGTGGTGGGGGGGAGATACAATGAGCAGTTCTTC
CASSLVVGGRYNEQFF
>TRBV15|NA|15|TRBD1|TRBJ2-7
TGTGCCACCAGCAGACTCCTGGGACAGGGGTACGAGCAGTACTTC
CATSRLLGQGYEQYF
>TRBV5-1|NA|14|NA|TRBJ2-2
TGCGCCAGCAGCTTGGGGCAGAACGACGGGGAGCTGTTTTTT
CASSLGQNDGELFF
>TRBV10-2|NA|14|TRBD1|TRBJ1-2
TGCGCCAGCCGACTCCCAGGGGGCGCAGGGGGCTACACCTTC
CASRLPGGAGGYTF
>TRBV5-1|many|14|NA|TRBJ2-3
TGCGCCAGCAGCTGGACAGATCCCACAGATACGCAGTATTTT
CASSWTDPTDTQYF
>TRBV5-5|few|13|NA|TRBJ1-1
TGTGCCAGCAGTTTTATAGCGAACACTGAAGCTTTCTTT
CASSFIANTEAFF
>TRBV14|NA|13|NA|TRBJ1-1
TGTGCCAGCAGCCAGGTCCTCCCCACTGAAGCTTTCTTT
CASSQVLPTEAFF
>TRBV3-1|NA|15|TRBD1|TRBJ1-1
TGTGCCAGCAGCCCTGACAGGGTTGGGGGCGCTGAAGCTTTCTTT
CASSPDRVGGAEAFF
>TRBV5-1|many|14|TRBD2|TRBJ2-1
TGTGCCAGCAGCACTAGCGGGAGCTACAATGAGCAGTTCTTC
CASSTSGSYNEQFF
>TRBV7-8|NA|16|TRBD1|TRBJ1-1
TGTGCCAGCAGCCCCTCCTGGACAGGGTCCGGCACTGAAGCTTTCTTT
CASSPSWTGSGTEAFF
>TRBV20-1|many|10|NA|TRBJ2-1
TGCAGCGCCCGGGACAATGAGCAGTTCTTC
CSARDNEQFF
>TRBV21-1|NA|18|NA|TRBJ1-5
TGTGCCAGCACCCCTGGGGACAGCCCCGGGTACAGCAATCAGCCCCAGCATTTT
CASTPGDSPGYSNQPQHF
>TRBV10-3|many|12|NA|TRBJ2-1
TGTGCCATCAGTGAGATTGGAAATGAGCAGTTCTTC
CAISEIGNEQFF
>TRBV9|few|13|NA|TRBJ2-5
TGTGCCAGCAGCATCCCGGGAGAAGAGACCCAGTACTTC
CASSIPGEETQYF
>TRBV29-1|NA|16|NA|TRBJ2-2
TGCAGCGTTGAAGTGGGGTCGTCGGAAAACACCGGGGAGCTGTTTTTT
CSVEVGSSENTGELFF
>TRBV20-1|NA|16|NA|TRBJ1-5
TGCAGTGCCAACCCCAGGACAGTACTTAGCAATCAGCCCCAGCATTTT
CSANPRTVLSNQPQHF
>TRBV29-1|few|16|TRBD1|TRBJ2-3
TGCAGCGTTGAGTCAGGGGGCGCCCCGAGCACAGATACGCAGTATTTT
CSVESGGAPSTDTQYF
>TRBV7-9|NA|13|NA|TRBJ1-5
TGTGCCAGCAGCTTTAGCGAATCGGGGCCCCAGCATTTT
CASSFSESGPQHF
>TRBV29-1|many|13|NA|TRBJ2-2
TGCAGCGCCGAACAGGGAGACACCGGGGAGCTGTTTTTT
CSAEQGDTGELFF
>TRBV20-1|many|14|NA|TRBJ2-1
TGCAGTGCTAGGCGACGGCGGATCTCCAATGAGCAGTTCTTC
CSARRRRISNEQFF
>TRBV25-1|few|17|TRBD1|TRBJ2-1
TGTGCCAGCAGTGGTAGGGTCGGAACAGGGGATGGGAATGAGCAGTTCTTC
CASSGRVGTGDGNEQFF
>TRBV12-3/TRBV12-4|many|14|NA|TRBJ1-4
TGTGCCAGCAGTACGGGACAACCAAATGAAAAACTGTTTTTT
CASSTGQPNEKLFF